The rows below give T cell receptor beta chains drawn from one sample of a study of cytomegalovirus exposure and HLA in healthy donors. This table comes from immunoSEQ multiplex PCR, and its TCRdb copy is limited to in-frame clones, with some not included. This table has over 150,000 clones, approximately 71% appearing once. Input material: PBMCs. The receptor set was obtained from a man aged 50 to 60 in good health and CMV-seronegative. CDR3s include the opening cysteine and the closing phenylalanine or tryptophan. D genes are given only for firm matches. Expanded clones are given a class, and other clones once, few, many or no size at all.

j_gene: TRBJ2-7
abundance: .
v_gene: TRBV7-2
d_gene: TRBD1
CDR3aa: CASILNGGQPFEYF
CDR3nt: TGTGCCAGCATCCTAAATGGGGGACAGCCGTTCGAGTACTTC

j_gene: TRBJ2-5
abundance: .
v_gene: TRBV5-4
d_gene: TRBD2
CDR3aa: CASSLIVVAGGAQETQYF
CDR3nt: TGTGCCAGCAGCTTGATAGTGGTAGCGGGGGGTGCCCAAGAGACCCAGTACTTC

j_gene: TRBJ1-5
abundance: .
v_gene: TRBV6-5
d_gene: .
CDR3aa: CASSRTGLNQPQHF
CDR3nt: TGTGCCAGCAGCCGAACAGGTCTCAATCAGCCCCAGCATTTT

j_gene: TRBJ2-4
abundance: .
v_gene: TRBV5-1
d_gene: TRBD2
CDR3aa: CASSYGGGAKNIQYF
CDR3nt: TGCGCCAGCAGCTATGGCGGGGGGGCTAAAAACATTCAGTACTTC

j_gene: TRBJ1-2
abundance: few
v_gene: TRBV7-2
d_gene: .
CDR3aa: CASSVAQQYGYTF
CDR3nt: TGTGCCAGCAGCGTCGCTCAACAGTATGGCTACACCTTC

j_gene: TRBJ2-7
abundance: .
v_gene: TRBV28
d_gene: .
CDR3aa: CASTTNGGGFGYEQYF
CDR3nt: TGTGCCAGCACCACGAATGGTGGAGGGTTCGGCTACGAGCAGTACTTC

j_gene: TRBJ1-1
abundance: .
v_gene: TRBV6-5
d_gene: .
CDR3aa: CASSYSNRAMTEAFF
CDR3nt: TGTGCCAGCAGTTACTCGAACAGGGCAATGACTGAAGCTTTCTTT

j_gene: TRBJ1-3
abundance: few
v_gene: TRBV2
d_gene: .
CDR3aa: CASSAQTGQLNTIYF
CDR3nt: TGTGCCAGCAGTGCCCAAACAGGGCAATTAAACACCATATATTTT

j_gene: TRBJ1-5
abundance: few
v_gene: TRBV5-6
d_gene: .
CDR3aa: CASTIQGRNNQPQHF
CDR3nt: TGTGCCAGCACCATACAGGGACGAAACAATCAGCCCCAGCATTTT

j_gene: TRBJ2-5
abundance: .
v_gene: TRBV6-6
d_gene: TRBD1
CDR3aa: CASSYPGQGETQYF
CDR3nt: TGTGCCAGCAGTTACCCCGGACAGGGGGAGACCCAGTACTTC

j_gene: TRBJ2-2
abundance: .
v_gene: TRBV11-2
d_gene: TRBD2
CDR3aa: CASSYDWGGNTGELFF
CDR3nt: TGTGCCAGCAGCTACGACTGGGGGGGGAACACCGGGGAGCTGTTTTTT

j_gene: TRBJ1-5
abundance: once
v_gene: TRBV7-9
d_gene: TRBD1
CDR3aa: CASSSDRGLGQPQHF
CDR3nt: TGTGCCAGCAGCTCGGACAGGGGGCTGGGGCAGCCCCAGCATTTT

j_gene: TRBJ1-2
abundance: .
v_gene: TRBV12-1
d_gene: .
CDR3aa: CASSSAGIHGYGYTF
CDR3nt: TGTGCCAGCAGCTCAGCAGGGATCCATGGCTATGGCTACACCTTC

j_gene: TRBJ2-7
abundance: few
v_gene: TRBV5-4
d_gene: TRBD2
CDR3aa: CASSRWGGGSYEQYF
CDR3nt: TGTGCCAGCAGTCGCTGGGGGGGAGGTTCCTACGAGCAGTACTTC

j_gene: TRBJ1-2
abundance: .
v_gene: TRBV5-1
d_gene: TRBD1
CDR3aa: CASSLKTGGIYGYTF
CDR3nt: TGCGCCAGCAGCTTAAAGACAGGGGGCATCTATGGCTACACCTTC

j_gene: TRBJ2-7
abundance: .
v_gene: TRBV4-1
d_gene: TRBD1
CDR3aa: CASSQDRGPYEQYF
CDR3nt: TGCGCCAGCAGCCAAGACAGGGGGCCCTACGAGCAGTACTTC

j_gene: TRBJ1-2
abundance: .
v_gene: TRBV28
d_gene: .
CDR3aa: CASSVQGRPGGYTF
CDR3nt: TGTGCCAGCAGTGTTCAGGGGCGCCCCGGGGGCTACACCTTC

j_gene: TRBJ1-1
abundance: .
v_gene: TRBV27
d_gene: .
CDR3aa: CASSPRLRGGNTEAFF
CDR3nt: TGTGCCAGCAGTCCCCGTTTGAGGGGAGGCAACACTGAAGCTTTCTTT

j_gene: TRBJ1-1
abundance: once
v_gene: TRBV11-2
d_gene: .
CDR3aa: CASSPSSTEAFF
CDR3nt: TGTGCCAGCAGCCCTTCCAGCACTGAAGCTTTCTTT

j_gene: TRBJ1-1
abundance: many
v_gene: TRBV7-2
d_gene: TRBD1
CDR3aa: CASIQPLGQGLITEAFF
CDR3nt: TGTGCCAGCATCCAACCCCTGGGACAGGGGCTTATCACTGAAGCTTTCTTT

j_gene: TRBJ2-7
abundance: few
v_gene: TRBV7-8
d_gene: .
CDR3aa: CASSLEGGDTYEQYF
CDR3nt: TGTGCCAGCAGCTTAGAGGGTGGGGACACATACGAGCAGTACTTC

j_gene: TRBJ2-5
abundance: .
v_gene: TRBV7-2
d_gene: TRBD2
CDR3aa: CASSQPGTSVNQETQYF
CDR3nt: TGTGCCAGCAGTCAACCCGGGACTAGCGTAAACCAAGAGACCCAGTACTTC

j_gene: TRBJ2-1
abundance: .
v_gene: TRBV7-2
d_gene: .
CDR3aa: CASSSRTAGWGEQFF
CDR3nt: TGTGCCAGCAGCTCCCGGACAGCCGGGTGGGGTGAGCAGTTCTTC

j_gene: TRBJ1-6
abundance: .
v_gene: TRBV27
d_gene: .
CDR3aa: CASSLSWGESSYNSPLHF
CDR3nt: TGTGCCAGCAGTTTATCGTGGGGGGAGTCATCCTATAATTCACCCCTCCACTTT

j_gene: TRBJ1-1
abundance: once
v_gene: TRBV2
d_gene: .
CDR3aa: CASSAQGMNTEAFF
CDR3nt: TGTGCCAGCAGTGCCCAGGGCATGAACACTGAAGCTTTCTTT

j_gene: TRBJ2-3
abundance: .
v_gene: TRBV14
d_gene: TRBD2
CDR3aa: CASSATRAGGYTTDTQYF
CDR3nt: TGTGCCAGCAGCGCTACACGAGCGGGGGGCTACACCACAGATACGCAGTATTTT

j_gene: TRBJ1-5
abundance: .
v_gene: TRBV10-3
d_gene: .
CDR3aa: CAISPQSTGNQPQHF
CDR3nt: TGTGCCATCAGTCCTCAATCCACCGGGAATCAGCCCCAGCATTTT

j_gene: TRBJ2-7
abundance: few
v_gene: TRBV7-6
d_gene: TRBD2
CDR3aa: CASSPGTSSREQYF
CDR3nt: TGTGCCAGCAGCCCCGGGACTAGTAGCCGCGAGCAGTACTTC

j_gene: TRBJ1-1
abundance: once
v_gene: TRBV7-2
d_gene: .
CDR3aa: CASSLLGNTEAFF
CDR3nt: TGTGCCAGCAGCTTACTAGGGAACACTGAAGCTTTCTTT

j_gene: TRBJ1-1
abundance: .
v_gene: TRBV7-9
d_gene: .
CDR3aa: CASRPSNEGTVMNTEAFF
CDR3nt: TGTGCCAGCAGACCTAGCAATGAGGGAACGGTTATGAACACTGAAGCTTTCTTT

j_gene: TRBJ2-1
abundance: .
v_gene: TRBV9
d_gene: TRBD2
CDR3aa: CASSVVTSGPSSYNEQFF
CDR3nt: TGTGCCAGCAGCGTAGTAACTAGCGGGCCGAGCTCCTACAATGAGCAGTTCTTC

j_gene: TRBJ2-7
abundance: .
v_gene: TRBV6-1
d_gene: TRBD1
CDR3aa: CASSEATGTSYEQYF
CDR3nt: TGTGCCAGCAGTGAAGCGACAGGGACCTCCTACGAGCAGTACTTC

j_gene: TRBJ1-2
abundance: .
v_gene: TRBV2
d_gene: TRBD1
CDR3aa: CASSRGQGANYGYTF
CDR3nt: TGTGCCAGCAGCCGCGGACAGGGGGCTAACTATGGCTACACCTTC

j_gene: TRBJ1-5
abundance: .
v_gene: TRBV19
d_gene: .
CDR3aa: CASSKRTDSNQPQHF
CDR3nt: TGTGCCAGTAGTAAGCGGACGGATAGCAATCAGCCCCAGCATTTT

j_gene: TRBJ2-2
abundance: few
v_gene: TRBV5-8
d_gene: .
CDR3aa: CASSSPPSRGNTGELFF
CDR3nt: TGTGCCAGCAGCTCCCCTCCCAGCAGGGGAAACACCGGGGAGCTGTTTTTT

j_gene: TRBJ2-7
abundance: .
v_gene: TRBV2
d_gene: .
CDR3aa: CASSRRQSSYEQYF
CDR3nt: TGTGCCAGCAGCCGACGACAGAGCTCCTACGAGCAGTACTTC

j_gene: TRBJ1-2
abundance: .
v_gene: TRBV7-8
d_gene: .
CDR3aa: CASRKGELGRGYTF
CDR3nt: TGTGCCAGCAGGAAGGGGGAGTTGGGGCGAGGCTACACCTTC

j_gene: TRBJ2-1
abundance: .
v_gene: TRBV5-1
d_gene: TRBD1
CDR3aa: CASSSGQGVLNEQFF
CDR3nt: TGCGCCAGCAGCTCTGGACAGGGGGTGCTCAATGAGCAGTTCTTC

j_gene: TRBJ1-5
abundance: few
v_gene: TRBV7-6
d_gene: .
CDR3aa: CASSPGRGNQPQHF
CDR3nt: TGTGCCAGCAGCCCGGGTCGAGGCAATCAGCCCCAGCATTTT

j_gene: TRBJ1-1
abundance: .
v_gene: TRBV28
d_gene: TRBD1
CDR3aa: CASTKGGTGGTEAFF
CDR3nt: TGTGCCAGCACCAAAGGGGGGACAGGGGGCACTGAAGCTTTCTTT

j_gene: TRBJ2-1
abundance: .
v_gene: TRBV6-1
d_gene: .
CDR3aa: CASRRRGDEQFF
CDR3nt: TGTGCCAGCCGGCGCAGGGGTGATGAGCAGTTCTTC

j_gene: TRBJ2-3
abundance: .
v_gene: TRBV6-5
d_gene: .
CDR3aa: CASSYGRLSTDTQYF
CDR3nt: TGTGCCAGCAGTTACGGTCGACTTAGCACAGATACGCAGTATTTT

j_gene: TRBJ1-6
abundance: .
v_gene: TRBV19
d_gene: TRBD1
CDR3aa: CASKPDRQNSPLHF
CDR3nt: TGTGCCAGTAAACCGGACAGGCAAAATTCACCCCTCCACTTT

j_gene: TRBJ1-5
abundance: few
v_gene: TRBV28
d_gene: TRBD1
CDR3aa: CASSFSSTGGKQPQHF
CDR3nt: TGTGCCAGCAGTTTCTCCTCGACAGGGGGCAAACAGCCCCAGCATTTT

j_gene: TRBJ1-5
abundance: .
v_gene: TRBV6-1
d_gene: .
CDR3aa: CASSVQVGNQPQHF
CDR3nt: TGTGCCAGCAGTGTTCAGGTGGGCAATCAGCCCCAGCATTTT

j_gene: TRBJ1-5
abundance: .
v_gene: TRBV27
d_gene: .
CDR3aa: CASSLSNYQPQHF
CDR3nt: TGTGCCAGCAGTTTATCGAACTATCAGCCCCAGCATTTT

j_gene: TRBJ1-5
abundance: .
v_gene: TRBV6-6
d_gene: .
CDR3aa: CASSTSGNQPQHF
CDR3nt: TGTGCCAGCAGTACCTCGGGAAATCAGCCCCAGCATTTT

j_gene: TRBJ2-3
abundance: .
v_gene: TRBV5-1
d_gene: .
CDR3aa: CASSFSTDTQYF
CDR3nt: TGCGCCAGCAGCTTCTCCACAGATACGCAGTATTTT

j_gene: TRBJ2-7
abundance: .
v_gene: TRBV28
d_gene: .
CDR3aa: CASTPGGTLEQYF
CDR3nt: TGTGCCAGCACCCCGGGGGGCACCCTAGAGCAGTACTTC